The clone carrying this T cell receptor beta chain has only a few counts. Antigen unknown. The data were taken from a study of blood T cells in healthy people across ages. Combining a sample-barcoded 5' primer with a J-beta primer mix, a second PCR ran for roughly 6 to 12 cycles. Each cDNA molecule was tagged by a template-switch adaptor that had 12 random nucleotides. TCRdb re-called the 5' RACE reads with MiXCR, one entry per CDR3 protein. The sample has 700,000 or so distinct CDR3 sequences, about a fifth seen once. Germline CDR1 reads DFQATT; CDR2 reads SNEGSKA (reference sequence). This CDR3 region has 14 residues. Broader study findings: The fall in TCR beta diversity per million T cells was roughly linear with age.

Per individual sample, total RNA of at least 6 micrograms was extracted. The chain couples TRBV20-1 to TRBJ2-5; 7 bases map to TRBD2. The DNA end is a closer match to TRBJ2-1, so the J assignment may be wrong. The sequenced sample consisted of blood. The sequence was obtained from a man aged 65 to 85 in good health. For the CDR3, the DNA is TGCAGTGCTAGAATGGCTAGCGGAGGGAATGAGCAGTTCTTC. This translates into CSARMASGGNEQFF.